This T cell receptor beta chain is drawn from a study of shared clonotypes between healthy human individuals. The study, taken as a whole, reports: Larger estimated richness was generally recorded for naive subsets relative to memory subsets. A limitation of the genetic and exposure-history diversity represented arose from few donors.

A note on this clone: Its antigen is unidentified.

Those who donated, Caucasian adults without exception, all lived in Nashville, Tennessee. Trimming at V came to 6 bases and at J to 2 bases, leaving 7 bases not matched to a gene. The CDR3 covers 15 residues. CDR1 and CDR2 (germline): MNHEY, SVGAGI. Authors' data handling: As immunoSEQ supplied junction-only sequences (without quality scores), filtering differed. TCRdb's table, derived via immunoSEQ multiplex PCR, lists solely in-frame clones and lacks some. That table is the source of V, J and clone size, and D and trimming were worked out from the DNA. The table shows millions of clones, with 95% occurring only once.

Input material: naive CD4+ T cells sorted from blood. Subset specified: CD45RA+ positively selected. The receptor was isolated from a young man in good health. The gene calls are TRBV6-5 and TRBJ2-3, with 8 bases fitting TRBD1. CDR3 sequence reads: CASRTGQVNTDTQYF. Here the CDR3 DNA reads TGTGCCAGCAGAACGGGACAGGTTAACACAGATACGCAGTATTTT.